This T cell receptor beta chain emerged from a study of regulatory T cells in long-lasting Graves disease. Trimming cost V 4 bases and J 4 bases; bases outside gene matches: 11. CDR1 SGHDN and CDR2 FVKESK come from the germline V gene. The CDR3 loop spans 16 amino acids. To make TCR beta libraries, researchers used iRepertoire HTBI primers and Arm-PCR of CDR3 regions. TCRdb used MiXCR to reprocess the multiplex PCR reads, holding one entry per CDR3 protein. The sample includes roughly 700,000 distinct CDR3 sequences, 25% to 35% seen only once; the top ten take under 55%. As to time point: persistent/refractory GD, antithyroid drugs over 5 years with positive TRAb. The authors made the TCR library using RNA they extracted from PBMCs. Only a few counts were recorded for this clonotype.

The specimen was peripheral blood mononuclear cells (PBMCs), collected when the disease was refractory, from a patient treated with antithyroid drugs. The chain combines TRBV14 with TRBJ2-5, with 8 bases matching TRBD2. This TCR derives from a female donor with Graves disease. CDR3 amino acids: CASSPNLAGGPETQYF. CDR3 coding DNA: TGTGCCAGCAGCCCCAACCTCGCGGGAGGACCAGAGACCCAGTACTTC.